One and the same sample provided the 17 T cell receptor beta chains below, sequenced in a study of blood T cell repertoires in COVID-19. The table came from immunoSEQ multiplex PCR; TCRdb's copy has only in-frame clones and leaves some out. The data contain tens of thousands of clones, roughly 90% of them seen just once; the ten biggest clones take up roughly an eighth. The specimen sequenced was peripheral blood. The receptors originated from a human donor with active COVID-19. The donor label of this sample is uncertain.

The chain is built from TRBV16 and TRBJ1-1; tentatively, D is TRBD1 (5 bases). The V end lost 4 bases, the J end lost 7 bases, and 10 bases lay between the germline ends. Germline CDR1 reads KGHSY; CDR2 reads FQNENV. CDR3 length: 12 residues. Written as DNA, the CDR3 is TGTGCCAGCAGCCGTCAGGGTATTGAAGCTTTCTTT. This sequence encodes CASSRQGIEAFF.

In its sample, this clone was seen once. V is TRBV13 and J is TRBJ2-5; D gene unclear. Trimming shortened V by 2 bases and J by 5 bases, and 9 bases separated the two germline ends. The germline CDR1 and CDR2 sequences are PRHDT and FYEKMQ (reference sequence). The length of the CDR3 is 13 residues. CDR3 in amino acids: CASSLLGAETQYF. Here the CDR3 DNA reads TGTGCCAGCAGCTTACTAGGAGCTGAGACCCAGTACTTC.

This clone appeared a single time. The V and J genes are TRBV12-3 or TRBV12-4 and TRBJ2-7; 7 bases agree with TRBD1. The CDR3 consists of 12 residues. Trimming removed 6 bases from V and 3 bases from J; junction bases left unmatched: 2. CDR3 coding DNA: TGTGCCAGCAGCGCAGGGGGCTACGAGCAGTACTTC. Translated, it gives CASSAGGYEQYF.

This clone was found a few times. CDR3: CASRKWTNSNQPQHF. The CDR3, as DNA: TGTGCCAGTAGGAAGTGGACAAATAGCAATCAGCCCCAGCATTTT. This sequence joins TRBV19 and TRBJ1-5, with D maybe TRBD1 (5 bases). Germline CDR1 LNHDA, CDR2 SQIVND (reference sequence). V was shortened by 6 bases and J by 0 bases, with 12 bases between the two germline ends. CDR3 size: 15 residues.

This chain links TRBV18 with TRBJ2-1; the match to TRBD2 covers 7 bases. CDR1 is KGHSH and CDR2 is LQKENI in the germline V gene. The CDR3 contains 12 residues. Trimming took 3 bases from V and 8 from J; bases not matched to a gene: 1. The DNA of the CDR3 is TGTGCCAGCTCACCTAGCGGGTATGAGCAGTTCTTC. This encodes CASSPSGYEQFF.

With regard to this clone: A junction boundary mismatches the germline segment, possibly from a read error. The chain has TRBV9 and TRBJ1-2; 7 nucleotides align to TRBD1. This CDR3 contains 11 residues. Germline V gene data show CDR1 as SGDLS and CDR2 as YYNGEE. In DNA, the CDR3 is TGTGCCAGCAGCCCAATCGGACAGGCCCCCTTC. Residues: CASSPIGQAPF.

This rearrangement joins TRBV18 to TRBJ2-1; TRBD2 agrees at 8 bases. Germline-derived CDR1 and CDR2 are KGHSH and LQKENI. The CDR3 is 20 amino acids. The V segment lost 1 base and the J segment 0 bases; nucleotides outside the gene matches: 14. CDR3 DNA sequence: TGTGCCAGCTCACCACTCCCCTACGCGGGGGGCCTCCTCTCCTACAATGAGCAGTTCTTC. It specifies CASSPLPYAGGLLSYNEQFF. Together with reference TRBV18 and TRBJ2-1, the CDR3 gives the full variable domain: NAGVMQNPRHLVRRRGQEARLRCSPMKGHSHVYWYRQLPEEGLKFMVYLQKENIIDESGMPKERFSAEFPKEGPSILRIQQVVRGDSAAYFCASSPLPYAGGLLSYNEQFFGPGTRLTVL.

This clone has only one observation. The V and J genes are TRBV6-5 and TRBJ1-2, with D unclear. The CDR3 consists of 15 residues. CDR1 MNHEY and CDR2 SVGAGI come from the germline V gene. V dropped 0 bases and J dropped 0 bases, with 8 bases sitting between them. This CDR3 is CASSYSNRANYGYTF. CDR3 nucleotide sequence: TGTGCCAGCAGTTACTCGAACAGAGCTAACTATGGCTACACCTTC.

This sequence joins TRBV11-2 and TRBJ1-4, with D possibly being TRBD1 (6 bases). The V and J ends lost 6 bases and 8 bases respectively, with 19 bases between them. The CDR3 totals 15 residues. Germline V lookup: CDR1 SGHAT, CDR2 FQNNGV. CDR3 sequence reads: CASRFYRVWEEKLFF. The CDR3 bases are TGTGCCAGCAGATTTTACAGGGTATGGGAAGAAAAACTGTTTTTT.

The chain couples TRBV4-3 to TRBJ1-1; possibly TRBD1 for D (6 bases). The germline V and J ends were trimmed by 1 base and 2 bases, with 11 bases remaining between them. CDR3 length equals 15 residues. CDR1 is LGHNA and CDR2 is YSLEER in the germline V gene. The CDR3 DNA sequence: TGCGCCAGCAGCCAAGGCCTACAGGGTAACACTGAAGCTTTCTTT. Translation: CASSQGLQGNTEAFF.

The table lists this clone with a count of one. V is TRBV28 and J is TRBJ1-5, with TRBD1 as a possible D gene (5 bases). The germline CDR1 and CDR2 sequences are MDHEN and SYDVKM. V was shortened by 2 bases and J by 2 bases, with 13 bases between the two germline ends. The CDR3 consists of 16 residues. In DNA, the CDR3 is TGTGCCAGCAGTTTAGGTTCTCAAGGGGGCAATCAGCCCCAGCATTTT. Translating gives CASSLGSQGGNQPQHF. The full variable domain, rest sourced from reference TRBV28 and TRBJ1-5, is DVKVTQSSRYLVKRTGEKVFLECVQDMDHENMFWYRQDPGLGLRLIYFSYDVKMKEKGDIPEGYSVSREKKERFSLILESASTNQTSMYLCASSLGSQGGNQPQHFGDGTRLSIL.

The rearrangement uses TRBV27 and TRBJ2-2; tentatively, D is TRBD1 (5 bases). CDR1 is MNHEY and CDR2 is SMNVEV in the germline V gene (reference sequence). This CDR3 spans 14 amino acids. The V gene lost 2 bases and the J gene lost 4 bases, with 8 bases spanning the gap. DNA for the CDR3: TGTGCCAGCAGTTTAGAAGACAGCACCGGGGAGCTGTTTTTT. The encoded protein is CASSLEDSTGELFF.

The chain has TRBV6-5 and TRBJ1-1; 10 bases match TRBD1. The ends lost 2 bases at V and 6 bases at J; junction bases unmatched: 3. Germline lookup yields CDR1 MNHEY and CDR2 SVGAGI. CDR3 length: 14 amino acids. The CDR3 sequence is CASSYTGQGAEAFF. CDR3 in DNA: TGTGCCAGCAGTTACACCGGACAGGGGGCTGAAGCTTTCTTT.

This rearrangement joins TRBV6-5 to TRBJ1-2; a weak D match, TRBD1 (6 bases). CDR1 and CDR2 (germline): MNHEY, SVGAGI. The CDR3 loop spans 15 amino acids. Trimming cost V 5 bases and J 4 bases, with 17 bases left between them. CDR3 DNA: TGTGCCAGCAGTCCGGGGGGGGCGGCCAGCTATGGCTACACCTTC. Translating gives CASSPGGAASYGYTF.

V and J are TRBV7-2 and TRBJ2-3; D gene unclear. Germline CDR1 SGHTA, CDR2 FQGNSA. The CDR3 sequence is 13 residues long. V was pared by 0 bases and J by 8 bases, with 9 bases between. The CDR3 bases are TGTGCCAGCAGCTTAGCGCTATCGGTTACGCAGTATTTT. Translating it yields CASSLALSVTQYF.

The chain uses TRBV7-2 and TRBJ2-1; TRBD1 might be the D (5 bases). V lost 1 base to trimming and J lost 10 bases, with 14 bases between them. Germline CDR1 reads SGHTA; CDR2 reads FQGNSA. This CDR3 is 14 amino acids long. The CDR3 DNA sequence: TGTGCCAGCAGCTTAGGGTCCAGGGTGAAAGAGCAGTTCTTC. It yields the protein CASSLGSRVKEQFF.

The chain links TRBV3-1 (or the pseudogene TRBV3-2) to TRBJ1-1; a possible D gene is TRBD1 (6 bases). Trimming pared 5 bases from V and 6 bases from J, leaving 13 bases between. Germline V CDR1 and CDR2: LGHDT, YNNKEL (reference sequence). The CDR3 loop spans 13 amino acids. The CDR3 region is CASSLTGGSEAFF. CDR3 bases: TGTGCCAGCAGCTTGACAGGTGGGTCTGAAGCTTTCTTT.